The source of this TCR beta chain is a study of lung T cells in sarcoidosis with Löfgren's syndrome. Looking at the study overall: Analyses focused on Löfgren's syndrome patients.

V shed 5 bases and J 5 bases; nucleotides not matched to a gene: 6. Per the germline V gene, CDR1 is SGHAT and CDR2 is FQNNGV. The CDR3 is made up of 16 amino acids. This clonotype is deemed medium-sized. Its antigen is unidentified. Notes on the study in general: Paired TRAV12-1/TRBV2 TCRs showed CDR3 homology and preferential pairing. Multiple Löfgren's syndrome patients reportedly shared TRAV12-1 and TRBV2 CDR3 motifs, suggesting public CD4+ TCRs. Löfgren's syndrome patients reportedly showed greatest TRAV12-1 and TRBV2 expansion versus controls.

MiXCR, applied by TCRdb to the reads, yields one record per CDR3 protein. The sample shows about 8,500 distinct CDR3 sequences, approximately 21% of them seen only once. The chain combines TRBV11-2 with TRBJ2-5, with TRBD2 matching over 15 bases. The specimen sequenced was CD4+ T cells from bronchoalveolar lavage fluid. The sequence came from a human donor with sarcoidosis (Löfgren's syndrome or another form), or a control subject (not recorded which). The CDR3, as DNA: TGTGCCAGCAGCCTAGGACTAGCGGGGGGGCATGAGACCCAGTACTTC. It translates to CASSLGLAGGHETQYF.